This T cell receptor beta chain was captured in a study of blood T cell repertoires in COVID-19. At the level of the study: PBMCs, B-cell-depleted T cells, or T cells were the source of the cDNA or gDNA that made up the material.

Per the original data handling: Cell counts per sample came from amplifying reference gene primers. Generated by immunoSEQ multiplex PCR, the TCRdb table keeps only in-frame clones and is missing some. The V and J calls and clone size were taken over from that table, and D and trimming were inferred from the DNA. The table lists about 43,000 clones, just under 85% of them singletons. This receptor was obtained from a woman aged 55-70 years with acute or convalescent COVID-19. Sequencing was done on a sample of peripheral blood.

The CDR3: CASSLDRDTEAFF. The DNA of the CDR3 is TGTGCCAGCAGCCTTGACAGGGACACTGAAGCTTTCTTT. This sequence joins TRBV2 and TRBJ1-1; TRBD1 agrees at 7 bases. The V and J ends lost 6 bases and 3 bases, in that order; junction bases with no gene match: 4. CDR3 length: 13 amino acids. Looked up from germline, CDR1 is SNHLY and CDR2 is FYNNEI.